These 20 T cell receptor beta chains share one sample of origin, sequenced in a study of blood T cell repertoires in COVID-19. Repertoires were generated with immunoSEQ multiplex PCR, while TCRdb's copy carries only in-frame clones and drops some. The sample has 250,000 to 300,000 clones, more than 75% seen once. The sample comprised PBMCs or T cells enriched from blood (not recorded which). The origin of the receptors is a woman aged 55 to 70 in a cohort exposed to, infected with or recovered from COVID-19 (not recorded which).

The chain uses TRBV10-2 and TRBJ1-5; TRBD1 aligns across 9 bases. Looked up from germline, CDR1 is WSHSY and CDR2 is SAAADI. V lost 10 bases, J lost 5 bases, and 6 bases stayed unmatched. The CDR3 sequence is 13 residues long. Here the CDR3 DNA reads TGCGCCACCAACAGGGGGCGCGATCAGCCCCAGCATTTT. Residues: CATNRGRDQPQHF.

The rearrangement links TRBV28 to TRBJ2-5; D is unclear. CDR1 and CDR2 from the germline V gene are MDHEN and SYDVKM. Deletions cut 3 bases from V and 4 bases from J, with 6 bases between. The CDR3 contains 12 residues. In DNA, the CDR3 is TGTGCCAGCAGTTTTCTAGGAGAGACCCAGTACTTC. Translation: CASSFLGETQYF. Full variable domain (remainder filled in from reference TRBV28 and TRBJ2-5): DVKVTQSSRYLVKRTGEKVFLECVQDMDHENMFWYRQDPGLGLRLIYFSYDVKMKEKGDIPEGYSVSREKKERFSLILESASTNQTSMYLCASSFLGETQYFGPGTRLLVL.

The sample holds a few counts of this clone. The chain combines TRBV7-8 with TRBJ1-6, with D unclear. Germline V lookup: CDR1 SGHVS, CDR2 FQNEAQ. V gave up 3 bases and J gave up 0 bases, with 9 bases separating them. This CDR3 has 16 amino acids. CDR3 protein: CASSFGSSSYNSPLHF. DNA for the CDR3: TGTGCCAGCAGCTTTGGTTCTAGCTCCTATAATTCACCCCTCCACTTT.

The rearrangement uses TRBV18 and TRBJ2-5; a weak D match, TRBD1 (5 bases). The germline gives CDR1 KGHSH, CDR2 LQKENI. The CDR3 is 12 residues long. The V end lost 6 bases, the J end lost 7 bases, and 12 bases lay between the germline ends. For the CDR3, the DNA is TGTGCCAGCTCCAGTATCGACAGGACCCAGTACTTC. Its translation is CASSSIDRTQYF.

The CDR3 loop is CASSQGGYQPQHF. DNA of the CDR3: TGTGCCAGCAGCCAGGGGGGTTATCAGCCCCAGCATTTT. This sequence joins TRBV14 and TRBJ1-5; a weak D match, TRBD1 (5 bases). Germline V lookup: CDR1 SGHDN, CDR2 FVKESK. The V and J ends lost 3 bases and 5 bases respectively, with 8 bases between them. The CDR3 totals 13 residues. The full variable domain, with the rest looked up from reference TRBV14 and TRBJ1-5, is EAGVTQFPSHSVIEKGQTVTLRCDPISGHDNLYWYRRVMGKEIKFLLHFVKESKQDESGMPNNRFLAERTGGTYSTLKVQPAELEDSGVYFCASSQGGYQPQHFGDGTRLSIL.

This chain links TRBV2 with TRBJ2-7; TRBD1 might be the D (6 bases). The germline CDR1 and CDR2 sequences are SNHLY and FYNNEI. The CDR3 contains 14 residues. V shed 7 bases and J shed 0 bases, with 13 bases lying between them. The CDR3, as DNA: TGTGCCAGCAAAGGGAACAGGGACTCCTACGAGCAGTACTTC. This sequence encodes CASKGNRDSYEQYF.

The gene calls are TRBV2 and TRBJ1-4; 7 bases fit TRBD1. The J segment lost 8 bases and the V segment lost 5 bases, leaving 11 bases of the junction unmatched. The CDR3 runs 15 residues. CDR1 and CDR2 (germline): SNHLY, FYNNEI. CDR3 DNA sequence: TGTGCCAGCAGTCCCCAGGGGGGTGAGGGCGAAAAACTGTTTTTT. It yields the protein CASSPQGGEGEKLFF.

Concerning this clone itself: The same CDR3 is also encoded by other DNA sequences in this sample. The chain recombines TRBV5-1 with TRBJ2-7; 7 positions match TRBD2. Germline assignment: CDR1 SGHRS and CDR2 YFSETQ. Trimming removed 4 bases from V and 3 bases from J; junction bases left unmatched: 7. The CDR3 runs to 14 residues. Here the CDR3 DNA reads TGCGCCAGCAGCCTTGAGGGAGGGAGCTACGAGCAGTACTTC. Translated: CASSLEGGSYEQYF.

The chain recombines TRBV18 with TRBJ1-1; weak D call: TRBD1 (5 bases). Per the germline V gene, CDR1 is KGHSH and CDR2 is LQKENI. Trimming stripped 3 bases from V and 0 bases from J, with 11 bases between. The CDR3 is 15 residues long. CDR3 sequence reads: CASSPTDSMNTEAFF. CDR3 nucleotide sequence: TGTGCCAGCTCACCTACCGACAGCATGAACACTGAAGCTTTCTTT.

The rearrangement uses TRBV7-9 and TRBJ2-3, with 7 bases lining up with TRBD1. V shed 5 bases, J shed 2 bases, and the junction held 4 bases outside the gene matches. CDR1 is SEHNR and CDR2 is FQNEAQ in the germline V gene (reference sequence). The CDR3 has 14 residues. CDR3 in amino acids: CASSPTGNTDTQYF. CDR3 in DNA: TGTGCCAGCAGCCCGACAGGGAACACAGATACGCAGTATTTT.

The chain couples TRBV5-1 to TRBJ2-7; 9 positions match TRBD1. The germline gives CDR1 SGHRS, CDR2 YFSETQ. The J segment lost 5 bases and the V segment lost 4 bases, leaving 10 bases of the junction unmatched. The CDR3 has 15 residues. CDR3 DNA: TGCGCCAGCAGCGCTACCGGGACAGGGTCCCACGAGCAGTACTTC. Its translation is CASSATGTGSHEQYF.

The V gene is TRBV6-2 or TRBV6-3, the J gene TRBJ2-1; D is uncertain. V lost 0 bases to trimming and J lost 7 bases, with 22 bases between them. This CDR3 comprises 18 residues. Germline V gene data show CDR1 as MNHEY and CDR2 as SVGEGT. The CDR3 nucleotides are TGTGCCAGCAGTTACTCGAGAGGCCGTGGCGGCCAAGTTAATGAGCAGTTCTTC. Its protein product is CASSYSRGRGGQVNEQFF.

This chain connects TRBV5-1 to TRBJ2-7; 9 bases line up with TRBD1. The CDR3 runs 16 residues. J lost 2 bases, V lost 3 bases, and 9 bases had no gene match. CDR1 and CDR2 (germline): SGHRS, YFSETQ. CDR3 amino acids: CASSSTGGASTYEQYF. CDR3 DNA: TGCGCCAGCAGCTCTACAGGGGGCGCGAGTACCTACGAGCAGTACTTC.

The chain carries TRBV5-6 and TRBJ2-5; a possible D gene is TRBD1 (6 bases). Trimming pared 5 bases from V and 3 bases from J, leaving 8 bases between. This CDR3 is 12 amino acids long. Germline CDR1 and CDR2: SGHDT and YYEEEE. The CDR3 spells CASSPGEETQYF. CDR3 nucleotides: TGTGCCAGCAGTCCAGGGGAAGAGACCCAGTACTTC. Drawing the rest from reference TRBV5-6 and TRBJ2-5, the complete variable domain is DAGVTQSPTHLIKTRGQQVTLRCSPKSGHDTVSWYQQALGQGPQFIFQYYEEEERQRGNFPDRFSGHQFPNYSSELNVNALLLGDSALYLCASSPGEETQYFGPGTRLLVL.

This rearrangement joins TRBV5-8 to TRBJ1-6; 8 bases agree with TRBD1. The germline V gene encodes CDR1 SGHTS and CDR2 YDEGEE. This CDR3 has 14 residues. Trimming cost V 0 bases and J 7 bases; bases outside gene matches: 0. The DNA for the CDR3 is TGTGCCAGCAGCTTGGGGACAGGGAATTCACCCCTCCACTTT. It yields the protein CASSLGTGNSPLHF.

CDR3 DNA: TGTGCCAGCAGTTACGAGGGGGAGTACACTGAAGCTTTCTTT. Its translation is CASSYEGEYTEAFF. The V gene is TRBV6-2 or TRBV6-3, the J gene TRBJ1-1, with D tentatively TRBD1 (6 bases). The germline gives CDR1 MNHEY, CDR2 SVGEGT. This CDR3 region has 14 residues. Deletions cut 2 bases from V and 3 bases from J, with 10 bases between.

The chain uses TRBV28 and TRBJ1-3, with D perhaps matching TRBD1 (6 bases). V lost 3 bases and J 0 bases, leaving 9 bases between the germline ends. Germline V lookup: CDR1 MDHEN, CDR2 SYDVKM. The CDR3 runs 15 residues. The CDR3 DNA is TGTGCCAGCAGTTTTGGACAGTCCTCTGGAAACACCATATATTTT. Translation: CASSFGQSSGNTIYF.

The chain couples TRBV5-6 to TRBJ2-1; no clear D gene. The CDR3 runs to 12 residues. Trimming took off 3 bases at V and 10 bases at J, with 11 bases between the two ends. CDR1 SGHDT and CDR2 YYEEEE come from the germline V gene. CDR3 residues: CASSSPSGEQFF. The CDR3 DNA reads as TGTGCCAGCAGCTCCCCTTCCGGGGAGCAGTTCTTC.

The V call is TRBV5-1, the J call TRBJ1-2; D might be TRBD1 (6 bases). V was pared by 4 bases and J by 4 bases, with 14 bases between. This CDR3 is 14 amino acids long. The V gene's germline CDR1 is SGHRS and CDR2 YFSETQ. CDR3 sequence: CASSRSDRTYGYTF. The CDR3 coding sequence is TGCGCCAGCAGCCGATCGGACAGAACCTATGGCTACACCTTC. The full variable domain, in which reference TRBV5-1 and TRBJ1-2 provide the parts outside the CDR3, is KAGVTQTPRYLIKTRGQQVTLSCSPISGHRSVSWYQQTPGQGLQFLFEYFSETQRNKGNFPGRFSGRQFSNSRSEMNVSTLELGDSALYLCASSRSDRTYGYTFGSGTRLTVV.

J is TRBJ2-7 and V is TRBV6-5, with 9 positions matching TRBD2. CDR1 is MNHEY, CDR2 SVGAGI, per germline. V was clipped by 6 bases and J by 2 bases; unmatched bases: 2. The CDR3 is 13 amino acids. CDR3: CASSRGRAYEQYF. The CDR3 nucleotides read TGTGCCAGCAGCCGCGGGAGGGCCTACGAGCAGTACTTC.